This T cell receptor (beta chain) was sequenced for a study of blood T cell repertoires in COVID-19 (dated by TCRdb to the early 2020s). Background on the whole study: Collaborator samples came from the United States, Italy and Spain and covered acute and convalescent phases of COVID-19. The prospective study material was composed of cDNA or gDNA derived from T cells, B-cell-depleted T cells, or PBMCs. Deeply sampled blood TCRbeta repertoires from subjects exposed to, actively infected with, or recovered from COVID-19 were included in the dataset. The repertoires were made available in a free public database intended to serve as a resource for research on the immune response to SARS-CoV-2. Nearly every sample came with metadata listing a de-identified subject ID, COVID-19 status, age in years and sex. Samples came from the ongoing ImmuneRACE study (first 160 participants) plus 1,254 subjects from 6 global collaborators. Where available, HLA class I and class II types were obtained from metadata supplied by the sample provider rather than from assay-based typing. The study at large found these results: Clinical and demographic metadata were provided uncurated, with the amount varying by source and participant.

The immunoSEQ Assay, a bias-controlled multiplex PCR, was used to amplify TCRbeta CDR3 regions from genomic DNA. The published analysis was carried out like this. The number of nucleated cells in each sample was estimated from the amplification of reference gene primers within the assay. To quantify the absolute abundance of each unique TCRbeta CDR3 rearrangement, sequence reads were collapsed and filtered. For each sample, productive Simpson clonality was calculated as the square root of Simpson's diversity index over productive rearrangements. What TCRdb holds here is the immuneACCESS table cut down to in-frame rearrangements. Part of the clones is not present; checked against another copy, under half of the missing clones reflect an unresolved V gene, and the others are unexplained. V and J calls plus clone size are reproduced from that table; the DNA served to infer D and trimming. The table for this sample lists around 200,000 clones; 80% to 90% of them were counted only once. Of the sample, 2% to 3% is held by the ten largest clones.

Each collaborating institution followed its own protocols to collect whole blood in K2EDTA tubes. For TCRbeta analysis, collaborators shipped samples as frozen whole blood, isolated PBMCs, or DNA extracted from either of those sample types. A remark on this clone: The target of this receptor is not known. Base-call qualities are not available, and no considerably larger clone is one nucleotide away.

V gives up 0 bases and J gives up 5 bases, and the segment between their germline ends measures 11 bases. As encoded in the germline V gene, CDR1 is SGHRS while CDR2 is YFSETQ. The CDR3, from cysteine to phenylalanine, totals 14 residues. This entry keeps only the CDR3 DNA: 42 bases, framed from base 1. Sequenced material: peripheral blood. This TCR derives from a man aged 40-50 years with active or convalescent COVID-19. The sequence is built from TRBV5-1 and TRBJ1-1, with the D gene uncertain. The DNA sequence reads TGCGCCAGCAGCTTGGAGGCGGTAAGGACTGAAGCTTTCTTT. This is translated as CASSLEAVRTEAFF. The CDR3 plus the reference TRBV5-1 and TRBJ1-1 genes for the other parts give the full variable domain: KAGVTQTPRYLIKTRGQQVTLSCSPISGHRSVSWYQQTPGQGLQFLFEYFSETQRNKGNFPGRFSGRQFSNSRSEMNVSTLELGDSALYLCASSLEAVRTEAFFGQGTRLTVV.